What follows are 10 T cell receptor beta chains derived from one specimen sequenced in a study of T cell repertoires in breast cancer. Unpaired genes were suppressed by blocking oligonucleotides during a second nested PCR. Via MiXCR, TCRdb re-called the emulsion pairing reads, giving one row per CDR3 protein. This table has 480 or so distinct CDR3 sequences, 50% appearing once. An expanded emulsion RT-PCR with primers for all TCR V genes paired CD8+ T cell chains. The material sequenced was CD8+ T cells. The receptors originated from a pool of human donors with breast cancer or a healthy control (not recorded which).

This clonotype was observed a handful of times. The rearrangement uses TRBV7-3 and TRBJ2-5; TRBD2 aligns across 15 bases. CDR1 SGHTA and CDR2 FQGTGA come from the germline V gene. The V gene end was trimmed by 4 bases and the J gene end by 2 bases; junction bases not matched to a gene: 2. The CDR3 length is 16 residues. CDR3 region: CASSSGLAGGQETQYF. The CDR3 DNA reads TGTGCCAGCAGCTCCGGACTAGCGGGGGGGCAAGAGACCCAGTACTTC.

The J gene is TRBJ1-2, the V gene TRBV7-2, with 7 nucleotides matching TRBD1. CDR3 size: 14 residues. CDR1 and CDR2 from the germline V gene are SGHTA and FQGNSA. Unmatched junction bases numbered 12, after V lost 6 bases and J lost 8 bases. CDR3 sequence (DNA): TGTGCCAGCAGGCCAGGCCAGGGGGTCGAAGGCTACACCTTC. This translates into CASRPGQGVEGYTF.

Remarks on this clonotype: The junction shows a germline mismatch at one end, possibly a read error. The CDR3 DNA follows: TGTGTCAGCAGCCAAGACAGGGCGGAGAACTCACCCCTCCACTTT. Translating it yields CVSSQDRAENSPLHF. V gene TRBV7-2 combines with J gene TRBJ1-6; 7 bases agree with TRBD1. Germline V gene data show CDR1 as SGHTA and CDR2 as FQGNSA. The CDR3 has 15 amino acids.

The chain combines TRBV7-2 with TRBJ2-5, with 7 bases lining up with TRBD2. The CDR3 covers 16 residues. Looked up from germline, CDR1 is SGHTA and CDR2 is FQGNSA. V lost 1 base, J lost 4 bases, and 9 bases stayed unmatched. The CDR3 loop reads CASSLERVAGVETQYF. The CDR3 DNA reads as TGTGCCAGCAGCTTAGAGAGGGTGGCGGGGGTAGAGACCCAGTACTTC. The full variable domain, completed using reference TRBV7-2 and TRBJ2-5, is GAGVSQSPSNKVTEKGKDVELRCDPISGHTALYWYRQSLGQGLEFLIYFQGNSAPDKSGLPSDRFSAERTGGSVSTLTIQRTQQEDSAVYLCASSLERVAGVETQYFGPGTRLLVL.

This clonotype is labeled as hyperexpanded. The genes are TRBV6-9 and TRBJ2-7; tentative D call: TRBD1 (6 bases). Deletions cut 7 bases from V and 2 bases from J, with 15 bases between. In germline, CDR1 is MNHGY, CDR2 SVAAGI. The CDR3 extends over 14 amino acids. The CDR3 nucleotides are TGTGCCAGCAACAGGGATCTCCCCCCCTACGAGCAGTACTTC. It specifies CASNRDLPPYEQYF.

CDR3 coding DNA: TGTGCCAGCAGCTTTTTAGGGGGTGAGCAGTTCTTC. This codes for CASSFLGGEQFF. The chain links TRBV7-9 to TRBJ2-1; the D gene is possibly TRBD1 (6 bases). The V end lost 3 bases, the J end lost 9 bases, and 9 bases lay between the germline ends. This CDR3 contains 12 residues. Per germline, CDR1 SEHNR and CDR2 FQNEAQ (reference sequence).

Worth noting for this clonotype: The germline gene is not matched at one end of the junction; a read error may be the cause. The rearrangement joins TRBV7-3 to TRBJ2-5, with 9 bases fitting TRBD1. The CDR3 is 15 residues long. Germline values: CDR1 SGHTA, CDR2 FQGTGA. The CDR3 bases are TGTGCCTGCAGCTCAACAGGGGGCTCTCAAGAGACCCAGTACTTC. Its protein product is CACSSTGGSQETQYF.

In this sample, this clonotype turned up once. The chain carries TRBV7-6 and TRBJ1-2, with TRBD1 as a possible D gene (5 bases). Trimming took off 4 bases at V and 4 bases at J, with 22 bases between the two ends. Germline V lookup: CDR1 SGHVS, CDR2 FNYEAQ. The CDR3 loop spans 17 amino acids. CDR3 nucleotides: TGTGCCAGCAGCTCCCCAGAGGGGCAGGCCGGGTTCTATGGCTACACCTTC. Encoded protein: CASSSPEGQAGFYGYTF.

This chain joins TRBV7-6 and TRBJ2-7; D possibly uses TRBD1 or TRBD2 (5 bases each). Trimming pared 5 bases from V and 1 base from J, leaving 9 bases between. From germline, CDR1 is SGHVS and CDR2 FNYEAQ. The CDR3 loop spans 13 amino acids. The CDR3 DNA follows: TGTGCCAGCAGCCGGGGCCCGTCCTACGAGCAGTACTTC. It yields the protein CASSRGPSYEQYF.

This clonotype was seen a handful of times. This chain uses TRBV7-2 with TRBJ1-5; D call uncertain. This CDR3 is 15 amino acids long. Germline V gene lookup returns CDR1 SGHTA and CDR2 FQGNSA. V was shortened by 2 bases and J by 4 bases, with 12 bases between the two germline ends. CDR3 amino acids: CASSLIWGANQPQHF. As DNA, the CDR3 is TGTGCCAGCAGCTTAATTTGGGGTGCAAATCAGCCCCAGCATTTT.